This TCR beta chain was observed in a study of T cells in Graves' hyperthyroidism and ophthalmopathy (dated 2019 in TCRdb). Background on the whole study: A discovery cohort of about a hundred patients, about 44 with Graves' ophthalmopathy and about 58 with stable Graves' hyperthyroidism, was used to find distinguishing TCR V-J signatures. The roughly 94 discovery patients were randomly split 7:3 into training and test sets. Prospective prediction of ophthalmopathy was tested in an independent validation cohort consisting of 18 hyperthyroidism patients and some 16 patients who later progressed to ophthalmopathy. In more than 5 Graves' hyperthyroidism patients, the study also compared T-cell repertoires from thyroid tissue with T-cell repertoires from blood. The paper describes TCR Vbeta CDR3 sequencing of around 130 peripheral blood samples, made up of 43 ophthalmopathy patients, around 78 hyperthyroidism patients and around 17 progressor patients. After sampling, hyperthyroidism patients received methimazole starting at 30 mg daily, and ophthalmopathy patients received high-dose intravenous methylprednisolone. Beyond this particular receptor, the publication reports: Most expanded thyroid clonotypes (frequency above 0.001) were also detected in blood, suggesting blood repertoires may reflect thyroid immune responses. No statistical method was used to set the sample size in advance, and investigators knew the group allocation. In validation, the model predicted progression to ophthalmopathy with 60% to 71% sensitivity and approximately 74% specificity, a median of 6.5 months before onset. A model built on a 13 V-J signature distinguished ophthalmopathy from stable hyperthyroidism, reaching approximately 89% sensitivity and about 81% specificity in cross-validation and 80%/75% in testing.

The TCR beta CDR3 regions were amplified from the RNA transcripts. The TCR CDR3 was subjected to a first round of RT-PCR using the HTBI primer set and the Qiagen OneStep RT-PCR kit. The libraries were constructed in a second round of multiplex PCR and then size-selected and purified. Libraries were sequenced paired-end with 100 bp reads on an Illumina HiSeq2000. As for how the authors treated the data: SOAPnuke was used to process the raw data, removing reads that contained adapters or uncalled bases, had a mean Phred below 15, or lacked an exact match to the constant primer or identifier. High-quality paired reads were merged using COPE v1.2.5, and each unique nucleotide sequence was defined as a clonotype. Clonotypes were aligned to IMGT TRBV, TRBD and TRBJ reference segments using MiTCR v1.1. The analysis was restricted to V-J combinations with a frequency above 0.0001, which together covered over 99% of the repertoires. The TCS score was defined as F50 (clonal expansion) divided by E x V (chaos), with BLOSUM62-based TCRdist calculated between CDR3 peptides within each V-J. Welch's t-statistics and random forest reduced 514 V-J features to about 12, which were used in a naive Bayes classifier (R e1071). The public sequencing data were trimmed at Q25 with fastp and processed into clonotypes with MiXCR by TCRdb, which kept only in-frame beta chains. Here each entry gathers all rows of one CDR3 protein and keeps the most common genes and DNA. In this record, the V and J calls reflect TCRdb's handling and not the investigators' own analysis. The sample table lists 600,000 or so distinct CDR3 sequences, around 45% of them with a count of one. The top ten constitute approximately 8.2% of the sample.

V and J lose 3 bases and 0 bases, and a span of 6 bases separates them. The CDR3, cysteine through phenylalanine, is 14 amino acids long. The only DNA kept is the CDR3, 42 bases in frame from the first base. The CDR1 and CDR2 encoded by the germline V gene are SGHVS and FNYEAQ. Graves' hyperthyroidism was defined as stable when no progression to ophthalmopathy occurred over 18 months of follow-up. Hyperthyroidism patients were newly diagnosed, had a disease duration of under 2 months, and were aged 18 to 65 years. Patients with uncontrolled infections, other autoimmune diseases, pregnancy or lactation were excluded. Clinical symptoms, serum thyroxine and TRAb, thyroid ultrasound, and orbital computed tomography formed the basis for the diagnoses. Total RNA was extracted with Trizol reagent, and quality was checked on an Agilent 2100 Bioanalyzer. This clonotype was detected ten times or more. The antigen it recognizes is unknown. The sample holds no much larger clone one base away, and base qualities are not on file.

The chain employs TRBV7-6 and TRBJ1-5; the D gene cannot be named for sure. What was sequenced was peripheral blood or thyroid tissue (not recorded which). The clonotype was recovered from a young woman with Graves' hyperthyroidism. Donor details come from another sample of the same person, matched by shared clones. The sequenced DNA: TGTGCCAGCAGCTTGAAACTTAGCAATCAGCCCCAGCATTTT. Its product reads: CASSLKLSNQPQHF. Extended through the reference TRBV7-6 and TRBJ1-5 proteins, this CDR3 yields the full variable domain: GAGVSQSPRYKVTKRGQDVALRCDPISGHVSLYWYRQALGQGPEFLTYFNYEAQQDKSGLPNDRFSAERPEGSISTLTIQRTEQRDSAMYRCASSLKLSNQPQHFGDGTRLSIL.